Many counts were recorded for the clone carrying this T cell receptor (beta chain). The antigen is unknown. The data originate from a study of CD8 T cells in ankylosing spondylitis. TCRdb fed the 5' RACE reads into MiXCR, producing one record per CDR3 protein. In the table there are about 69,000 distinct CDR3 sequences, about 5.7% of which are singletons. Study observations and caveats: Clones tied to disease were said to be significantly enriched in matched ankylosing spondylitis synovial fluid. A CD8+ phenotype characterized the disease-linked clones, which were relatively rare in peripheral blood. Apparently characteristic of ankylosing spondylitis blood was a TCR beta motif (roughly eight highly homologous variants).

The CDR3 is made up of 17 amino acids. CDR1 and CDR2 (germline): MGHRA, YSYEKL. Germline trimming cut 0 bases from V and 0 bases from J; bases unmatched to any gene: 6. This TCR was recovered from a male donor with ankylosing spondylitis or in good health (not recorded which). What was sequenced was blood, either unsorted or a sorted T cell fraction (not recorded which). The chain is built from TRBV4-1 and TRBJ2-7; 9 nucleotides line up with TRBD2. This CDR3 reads CASSQDRLAGSSYEQYF. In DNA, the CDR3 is TGCGCCAGCAGCCAAGATCGGCTAGCGGGGTCCTCCTACGAGCAGTACTTC.